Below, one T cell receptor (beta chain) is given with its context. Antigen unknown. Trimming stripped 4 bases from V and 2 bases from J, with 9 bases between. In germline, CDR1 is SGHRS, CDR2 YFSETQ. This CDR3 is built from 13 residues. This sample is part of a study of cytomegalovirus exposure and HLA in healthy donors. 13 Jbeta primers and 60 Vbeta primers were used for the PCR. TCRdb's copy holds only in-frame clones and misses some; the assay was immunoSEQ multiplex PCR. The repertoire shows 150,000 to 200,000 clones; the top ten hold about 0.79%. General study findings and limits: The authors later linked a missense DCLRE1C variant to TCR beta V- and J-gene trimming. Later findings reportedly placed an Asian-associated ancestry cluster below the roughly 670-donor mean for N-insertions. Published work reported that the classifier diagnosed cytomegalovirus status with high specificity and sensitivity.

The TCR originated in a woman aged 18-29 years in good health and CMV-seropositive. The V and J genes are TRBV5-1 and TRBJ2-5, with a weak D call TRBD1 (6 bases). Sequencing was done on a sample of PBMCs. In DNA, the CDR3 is TGCGCCAGCAGCCACGGACAGCAAGAGACCCAGTACTTC. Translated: CASSHGQQETQYF.